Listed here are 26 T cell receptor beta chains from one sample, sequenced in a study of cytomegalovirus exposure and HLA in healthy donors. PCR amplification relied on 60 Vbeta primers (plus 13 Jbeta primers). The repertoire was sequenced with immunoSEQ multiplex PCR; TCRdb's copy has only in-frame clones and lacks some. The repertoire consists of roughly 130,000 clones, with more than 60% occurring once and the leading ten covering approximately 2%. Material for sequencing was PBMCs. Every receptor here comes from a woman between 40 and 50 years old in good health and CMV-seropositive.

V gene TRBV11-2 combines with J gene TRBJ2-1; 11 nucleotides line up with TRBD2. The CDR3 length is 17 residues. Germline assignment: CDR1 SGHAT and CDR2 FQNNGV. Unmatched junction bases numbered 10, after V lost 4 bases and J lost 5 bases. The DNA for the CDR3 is TGTGCCAGCAGCTCCGGGTCATTAGCGGGAGGGGACAATGAGCAGTTCTTC. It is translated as CASSSGSLAGGDNEQFF. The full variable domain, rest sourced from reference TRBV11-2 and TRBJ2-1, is EAGVAQSPRYKIIEKRQSVAFWCNPISGHATLYWYQQILGQGPKLLIQFQNNGVVDDSQLPKDRFSAERLKGVDSTLKIQPAKLEDSAVYLCASSSGSLAGGDNEQFFGPGTRLTVL.

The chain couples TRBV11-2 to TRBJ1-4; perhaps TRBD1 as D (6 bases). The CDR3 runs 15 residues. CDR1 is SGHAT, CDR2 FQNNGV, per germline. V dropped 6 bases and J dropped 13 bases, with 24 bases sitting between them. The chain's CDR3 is CASRRAGTRDLRLFF. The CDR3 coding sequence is TGTGCCAGCAGACGAGCCGGGACACGAGATTTGCGACTGTTTTTT.

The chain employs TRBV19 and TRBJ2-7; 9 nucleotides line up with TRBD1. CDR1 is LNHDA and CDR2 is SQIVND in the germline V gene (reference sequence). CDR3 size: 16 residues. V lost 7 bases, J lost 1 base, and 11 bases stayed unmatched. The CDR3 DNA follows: TGTGCCAGTATCACGAGGGGACAGGGAAGTTCCTACGAGCAGTACTTC. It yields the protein CASITRGQGSSYEQYF.

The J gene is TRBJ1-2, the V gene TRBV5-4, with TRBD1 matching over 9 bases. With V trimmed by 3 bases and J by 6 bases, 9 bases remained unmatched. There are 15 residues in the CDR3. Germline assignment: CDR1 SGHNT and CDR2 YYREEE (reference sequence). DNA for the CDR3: TGTGCCAGCAGCTCGTACCGGGACAGGGACGATGGCTACACCTTC. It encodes CASSSYRDRDDGYTF.

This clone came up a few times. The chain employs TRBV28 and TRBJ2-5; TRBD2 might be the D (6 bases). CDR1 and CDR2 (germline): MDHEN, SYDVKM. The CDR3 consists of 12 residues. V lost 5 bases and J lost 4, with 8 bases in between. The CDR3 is CASSTGRETQYF. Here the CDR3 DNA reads TGTGCCAGCAGTACCGGGAGAGAGACCCAGTACTTC.

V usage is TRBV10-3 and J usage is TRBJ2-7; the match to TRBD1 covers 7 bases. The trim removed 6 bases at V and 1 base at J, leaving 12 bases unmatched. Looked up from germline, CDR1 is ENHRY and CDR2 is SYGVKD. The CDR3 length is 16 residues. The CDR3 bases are TGTGCCATCAGCGCAGGGAAGACAGGGAAGTCCTACGAGCAGTACTTC. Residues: CAISAGKTGKSYEQYF.

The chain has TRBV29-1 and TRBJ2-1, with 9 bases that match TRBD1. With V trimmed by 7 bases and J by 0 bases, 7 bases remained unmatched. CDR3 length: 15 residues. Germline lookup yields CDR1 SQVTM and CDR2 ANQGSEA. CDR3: CSAAGTGSSYNEQFF. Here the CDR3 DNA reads TGCAGCGCCGCCGGGACAGGGAGCTCCTACAATGAGCAGTTCTTC.

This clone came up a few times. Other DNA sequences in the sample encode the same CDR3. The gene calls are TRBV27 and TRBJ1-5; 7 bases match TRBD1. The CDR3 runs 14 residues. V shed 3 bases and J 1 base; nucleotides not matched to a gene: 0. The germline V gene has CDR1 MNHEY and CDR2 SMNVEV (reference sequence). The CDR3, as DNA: TGTGCCAGCAGTTTCAGGGGGAGCAATCAGCCCCAGCATTTT. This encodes CASSFRGSNQPQHF.

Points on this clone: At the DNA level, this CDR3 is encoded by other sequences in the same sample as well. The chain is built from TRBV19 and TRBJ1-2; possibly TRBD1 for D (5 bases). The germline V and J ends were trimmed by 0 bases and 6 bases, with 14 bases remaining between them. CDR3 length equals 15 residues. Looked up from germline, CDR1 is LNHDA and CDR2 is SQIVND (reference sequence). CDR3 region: CASSIELQVNDGYTF. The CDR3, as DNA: TGTGCCAGTAGTATAGAATTACAGGTCAACGATGGCTACACCTTC.

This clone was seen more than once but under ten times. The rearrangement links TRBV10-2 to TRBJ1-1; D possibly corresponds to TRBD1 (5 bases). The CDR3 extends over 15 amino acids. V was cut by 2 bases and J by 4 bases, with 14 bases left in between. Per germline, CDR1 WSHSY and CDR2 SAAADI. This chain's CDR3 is CASSEPGHSGTEAFF. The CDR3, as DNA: TGCGCCAGCAGTGAGCCAGGACACTCAGGCACTGAAGCTTTCTTT.

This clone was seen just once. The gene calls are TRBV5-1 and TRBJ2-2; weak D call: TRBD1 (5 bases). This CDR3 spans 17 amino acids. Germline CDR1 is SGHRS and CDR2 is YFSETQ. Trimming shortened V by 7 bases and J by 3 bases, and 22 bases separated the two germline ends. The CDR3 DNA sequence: TGCGCCAGCCGTAGGTTGTCAGAAGGGGCATACACCGGGGAGCTGTTTTTT. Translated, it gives CASRRLSEGAYTGELFF.

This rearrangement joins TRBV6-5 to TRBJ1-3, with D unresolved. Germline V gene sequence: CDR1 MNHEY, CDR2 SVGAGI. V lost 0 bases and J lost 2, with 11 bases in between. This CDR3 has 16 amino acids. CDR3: CASSYSGRFAGNTIYF. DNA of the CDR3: TGTGCCAGCAGTTACTCGGGCAGATTTGCTGGAAACACCATATATTTT.

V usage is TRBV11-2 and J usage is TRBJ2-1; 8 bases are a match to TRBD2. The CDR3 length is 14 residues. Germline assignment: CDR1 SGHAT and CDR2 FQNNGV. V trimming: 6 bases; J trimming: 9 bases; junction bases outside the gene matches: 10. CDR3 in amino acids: CASSYGTRMGEQFF. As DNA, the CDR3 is TGTGCCAGCAGTTATGGGACTAGGATGGGTGAGCAGTTCTTC.

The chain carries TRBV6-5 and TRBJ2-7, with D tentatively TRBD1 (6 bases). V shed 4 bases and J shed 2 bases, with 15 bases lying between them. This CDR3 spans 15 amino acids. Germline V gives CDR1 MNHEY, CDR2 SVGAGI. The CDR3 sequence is CASSSPGQPPYEQYF. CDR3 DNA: TGTGCCAGCAGTTCTCCGGGACAACCTCCCTACGAGCAGTACTTC.

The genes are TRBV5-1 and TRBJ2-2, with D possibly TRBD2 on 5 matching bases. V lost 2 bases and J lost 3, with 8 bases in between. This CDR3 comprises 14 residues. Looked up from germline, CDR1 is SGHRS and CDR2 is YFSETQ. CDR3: CASSLQRYTGELFF. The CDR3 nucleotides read TGCGCCAGCAGCTTACAGCGGTACACCGGGGAGCTGTTTTTT.

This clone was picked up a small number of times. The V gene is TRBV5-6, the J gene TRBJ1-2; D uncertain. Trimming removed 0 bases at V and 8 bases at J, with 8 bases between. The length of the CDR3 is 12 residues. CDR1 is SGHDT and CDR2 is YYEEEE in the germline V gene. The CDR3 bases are TGTGCCAGCAGCTTGGACCCGGGAGGCTACACCTTC. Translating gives CASSLDPGGYTF.

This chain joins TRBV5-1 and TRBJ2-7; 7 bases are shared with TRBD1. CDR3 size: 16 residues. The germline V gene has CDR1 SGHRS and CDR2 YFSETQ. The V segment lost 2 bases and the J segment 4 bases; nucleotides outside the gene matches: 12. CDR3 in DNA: TGCGCCAGCAGCTTCACAGGGGAGCCTTCTCGGTACGAGCAGTACTTC. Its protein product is CASSFTGEPSRYEQYF.

As DNA, the CDR3 is TGTGCCAGCAGTGAGCGGGCCCTAAGTAAGTCCGACCCCGAGGTGTTTTTT. This sequence encodes CASSERALSKSDPEVFF. This sequence joins TRBV6-1 and TRBJ1-4; D not resolved. The CDR3 runs 17 residues. Trimming cost V 3 bases and J 15 bases, with 29 bases left between them. Germline V lookup: CDR1 MNHNS, CDR2 SASEGT.

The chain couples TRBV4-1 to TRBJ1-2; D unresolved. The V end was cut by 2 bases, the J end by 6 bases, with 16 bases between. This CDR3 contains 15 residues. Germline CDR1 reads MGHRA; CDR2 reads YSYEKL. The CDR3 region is CASSQKPGTADGYTF. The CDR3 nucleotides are TGCGCCAGCAGCCAAAAACCTGGAACAGCCGATGGCTACACCTTC.

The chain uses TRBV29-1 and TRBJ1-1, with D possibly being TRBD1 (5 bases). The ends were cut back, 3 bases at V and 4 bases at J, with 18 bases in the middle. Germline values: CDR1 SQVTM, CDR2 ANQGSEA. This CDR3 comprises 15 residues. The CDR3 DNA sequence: TGCAGCGTTGATAAGGCGGGAGCCAGGGCCACTGAAGCTTTCTTT. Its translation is CSVDKAGARATEAFF.

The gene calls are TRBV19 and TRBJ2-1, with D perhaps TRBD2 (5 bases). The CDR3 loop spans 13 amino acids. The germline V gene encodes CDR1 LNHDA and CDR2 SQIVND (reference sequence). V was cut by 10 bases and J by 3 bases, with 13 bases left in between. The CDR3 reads CATLDSNYNEQFF. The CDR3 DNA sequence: TGTGCCACCCTGGACTCGAACTACAATGAGCAGTTCTTC.

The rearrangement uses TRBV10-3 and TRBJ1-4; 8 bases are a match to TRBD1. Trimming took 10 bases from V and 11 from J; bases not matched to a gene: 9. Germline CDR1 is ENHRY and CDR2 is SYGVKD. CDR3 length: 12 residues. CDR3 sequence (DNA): TGTGCCACGACGGACAGGGAGGTTAAACTGTTTTTT. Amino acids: CATTDREVKLFF.

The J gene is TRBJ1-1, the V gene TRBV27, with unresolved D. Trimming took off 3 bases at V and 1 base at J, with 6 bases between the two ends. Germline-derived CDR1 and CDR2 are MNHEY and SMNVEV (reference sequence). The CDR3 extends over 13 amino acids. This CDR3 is CASSLTGNTEAFF. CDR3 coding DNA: TGTGCCAGCAGTTTGACGGGGAACACTGAAGCTTTCTTT.

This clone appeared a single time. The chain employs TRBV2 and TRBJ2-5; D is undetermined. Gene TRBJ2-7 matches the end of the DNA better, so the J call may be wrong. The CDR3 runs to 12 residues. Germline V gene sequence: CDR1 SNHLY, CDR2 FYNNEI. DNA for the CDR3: TGTGCCAGCAGTGAAACTTTCTACGAGCAGTACTTC. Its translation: CASSETFYEQYF.

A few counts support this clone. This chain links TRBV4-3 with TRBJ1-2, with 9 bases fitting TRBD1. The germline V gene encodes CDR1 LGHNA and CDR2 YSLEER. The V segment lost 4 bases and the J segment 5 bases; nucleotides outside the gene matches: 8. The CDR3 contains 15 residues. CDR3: CASSPGTGNIYGYTF. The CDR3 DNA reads TGCGCCAGCAGCCCCGGGACAGGGAATATATATGGCTACACCTTC.

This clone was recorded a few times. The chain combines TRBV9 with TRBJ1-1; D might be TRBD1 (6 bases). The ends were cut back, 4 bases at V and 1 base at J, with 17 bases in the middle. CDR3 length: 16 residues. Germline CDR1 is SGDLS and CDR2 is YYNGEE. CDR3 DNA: TGTGCCAGCAGCACCTTCGGGGGGCTGGGGAACACTGAAGCTTTCTTT. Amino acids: CASSTFGGLGNTEAFF.